This is a list of T cell receptor beta chains from one sample in a study of blood T cell repertoires in COVID-19. Some clones are missing from TCRdb's copy, which holds only in-frame ones; the method was immunoSEQ multiplex PCR. The sample contains 230,000 or so clones, 75% to 85% of which appear only once. The sequenced sample consisted of peripheral blood. The source is a man aged 35 to 55 who had recovered from COVID-19. Each CDR3 is given with its conserved first and last residue. The D gene is left open where the match is weak. Only part of the rows carry a size: once, few, many, or a class if the clone is expanded.

NA	12	TRBV6-5	TRBJ2-7	NA	TGTGCCAGCACCTTCTCATCGGGCGAGCAGTACTTC	CASTFSSGEQYF
NA	14	TRBV7-2	TRBJ2-2	TRBD1	TGTGCCAGCAGCTCCTTCGACAGGGCTGGGGAGCTGTTTTTT	CASSSFDRAGELFF
once	15	TRBV19	TRBJ2-3	TRBD2	TGTGCCAGTAGTACCGTAGCGGGAATGGCAGATACGCAGTATTTT	CASSTVAGMADTQYF
NA	13	TRBV12-3/TRBV12-4	TRBJ1-5	NA	TGTGCCAGCAGTTTAGACAGGGTTCAGCCCCAGCATTTT	CASSLDRVQPQHF
once	15	TRBV18	TRBJ1-6	TRBD1	TGTGCCAGCTCAATCGACAGGGACCTGCGATCACCCCTCCACTTT	CASSIDRDLRSPLHF
NA	15	TRBV19	TRBJ1-1	TRBD1	TGTGCCAGTAGTAGGTGGACAGGGGTGAACACTGAAGCTTTCTTT	CASSRWTGVNTEAFF
NA	13	TRBV7-2	TRBJ1-1	NA	TGTGCCAGCAAATCAACCCGGGTCACTGAAGCTTTCTTT	CASKSTRVTEAFF
once	17	TRBV15	TRBJ2-7	TRBD2	TGTGCCACCAGCAGAGGGACTAGCGGGGGAGTGACCTACGAGCAGTACTTC	CATSRGTSGGVTYEQYF
NA	15	TRBV4-2	TRBJ2-1	NA	TGTGCCAGCAGCCAGATAGCAGTCTCCTACAATGAGCAGTTCTTC	CASSQIAVSYNEQFF
NA	15	TRBV10-3	TRBJ2-7	TRBD2	TGTGCCATCAGTGATCGCGGGGGGAGCTCCTACGAGCAGTACTTC	CAISDRGGSSYEQYF
once	14	TRBV11-3	TRBJ2-2	TRBD1	TGTGCCAGCAGCTACGACAGGGACACCGGGGAGCTGTTTTTT	CASSYDRDTGELFF
NA	14	TRBV5-1	TRBJ2-3	NA	TGCGCCAGCAGCTTTGGCCCGAGCACAGATACGCAGTATTTT	CASSFGPSTDTQYF
NA	13	TRBV7-9	TRBJ2-1	TRBD2	TGTGCCAGAGGACTAGCGGGAAACAATGAGCAGTTCTTC	CARGLAGNNEQFF
NA	13	TRBV18	TRBJ1-2	NA	TGTGCCAGCTCATCGGTGGCGGAAAGCGGCTACACCTTC	CASSSVAESGYTF
NA	15	TRBV5-1	TRBJ1-1	NA	TGCGCCAGCAGCTTGGCGGGGGGAATGAACACTGAAGCTTTCTTT	CASSLAGGMNTEAFF
NA	14	TRBV18	TRBJ2-3	NA	TGTGCCAGCTCACTAAACCAGGGCACAGATACGCAGTATTTT	CASSLNQGTDTQYF
NA	16	TRBV28	TRBJ1-1	TRBD1	TGTGCCAGCAGACCCTCAGGGGGCATAAAGAACACTGAAGCTTTCTTT	CASRPSGGIKNTEAFF
NA	15	TRBV5-1	TRBJ1-6	TRBD1	TGCGCCAGCAGCCAATCGACAGGGGTGGGGTCACCCCTCCACTTT	CASSQSTGVGSPLHF
NA	14	TRBV6-2/TRBV6-3	TRBJ1-4	TRBD1	TGTGCCAGCAGTTCTACAGGGGGACGGGAAAAACTGTTTTTT	CASSSTGGREKLFF
NA	16	TRBV11-2	TRBJ2-2	TRBD1	TGTGCCAGCAGCTCCGTAGGGACAGCGAACACCGGGGAGCTGTTTTTT	CASSSVGTANTGELFF
NA	13	TRBV12-3/TRBV12-4	TRBJ1-5	NA	TGTGCCAGCAGTTTCGGAGGGGATCAGCCCCAGCATTTT	CASSFGGDQPQHF
NA	16	TRBV9	TRBJ2-1	NA	TGTGCCAGCAGCGTAGTCGGTGGGGGCCAATACAATGAGCAGTTCTTC	CASSVVGGGQYNEQFF
NA	16	TRBV7-2	TRBJ1-3	TRBD1	TGTGCCAGCAGCTCTCTGGACAGGGCCTCTGGAAACACCATATATTTT	CASSSLDRASGNTIYF
once	14	TRBV2	TRBJ1-2	NA	TGTGCCAGCAGTGAACAGGGCTCCAACTATGGCTACACCTTC	CASSEQGSNYGYTF
NA	15	TRBV6-1	TRBJ1-6	NA	TGTGCCAGCAGTGACCAGGGCTCCTATAATTCACCCCTCCACTTT	CASSDQGSYNSPLHF
NA	12	TRBV18	TRBJ1-3	NA	TGTGCCAGCTCACCACCCCTGGCCGAGGTATATTTT	CASSPPLAEVYF
once	15	TRBV19	TRBJ2-3	NA	TGTGCCAGTAGTCGGGGAATCCAGTCCACAGATACGCAGTATTTT	CASSRGIQSTDTQYF
NA	15	TRBV9	TRBJ1-2	NA	TGTGCCAGCAGCGCGACCCGACCAGGGCGGTATGGCTACACCTTC	CASSATRPGRYGYTF
NA	17	TRBV4-3	TRBJ1-2	TRBD1	TGCGCCAGCAGCCCAGGGACAGGGGAATGGGCTAACTATGGCTACACCTTC	CASSPGTGEWANYGYTF
NA	15	TRBV9	TRBJ2-2	TRBD2	TGTGCCAGCAGCGTAGAAGGGACTACAACCGGGGAGCTGTTTTTT	CASSVEGTTTGELFF
NA	13	TRBV13	TRBJ1-2	NA	TGTGCCAGCAGCTTAGTACGAACGGTTGGCTACACCTTC	CASSLVRTVGYTF
NA	14	TRBV2	TRBJ1-5	TRBD1	TGTGCCAGCAGTCTTGGACAGGGTGGTCAGCCCCAGCATTTT	CASSLGQGGQPQHF
NA	17	TRBV11-2	TRBJ1-3	NA	TGTGCCAGCAGCCAACCAGACGGGGGGCAAGGGGGAAACACCATATATTTT	CASSQPDGGQGGNTIYF
many	13	TRBV5-4	TRBJ1-2	NA	TGTGCCAGCAAACCACAGGGCGCCTATGGCTACACCTTC	CASKPQGAYGYTF
once	15	TRBV5-1	TRBJ1-6	NA	TGCGCCAGCAGCTTGTCAACAGCTCAAAATTCACCCCTCCACTTT	CASSLSTAQNSPLHF
NA	15	TRBV18	TRBJ2-1	NA	TGTGCCAGCTCCGGGATGGACAGCTACTACAATGAGCAGTTCTTC	CASSGMDSYYNEQFF
NA	24	TRBV27	TRBJ2-5	TRBD2	TGTGCCAGCAGTTCTACCTCTCGTCTAGCGGGGGGCCACAATCATGTTCCCCTGCAAGAGACCCAGTACTTC	CASSSTSRLAGGHNHVPLQETQYF
NA	12	TRBV5-1	TRBJ1-1	TRBD1	TGCGCCAGCAGCCCCCAGACAGGGCTGGCTTTCTTT	CASSPQTGLAFF
few	15	TRBV27	TRBJ2-6	NA	TGTGCCAGCAGTTTCCAAGGGACTTCGGCCAACGTCCTGACTTTC	CASSFQGTSANVLTF